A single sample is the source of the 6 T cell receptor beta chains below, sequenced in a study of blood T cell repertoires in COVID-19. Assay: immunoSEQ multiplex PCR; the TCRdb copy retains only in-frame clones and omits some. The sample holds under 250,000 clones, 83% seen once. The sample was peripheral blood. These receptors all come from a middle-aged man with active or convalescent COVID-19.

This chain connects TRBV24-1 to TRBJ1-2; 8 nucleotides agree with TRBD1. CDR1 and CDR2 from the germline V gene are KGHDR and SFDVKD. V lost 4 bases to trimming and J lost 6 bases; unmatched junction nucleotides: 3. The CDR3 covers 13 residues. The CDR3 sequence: CATSETGVDGYTF. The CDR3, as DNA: TGTGCCACCAGTGAGACAGGGGTCGATGGCTACACCTTC.

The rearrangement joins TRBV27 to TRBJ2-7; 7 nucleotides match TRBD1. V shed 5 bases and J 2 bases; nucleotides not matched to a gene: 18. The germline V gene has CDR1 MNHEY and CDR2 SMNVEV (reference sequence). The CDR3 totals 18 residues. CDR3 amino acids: CASSPPRDRPHGTYEQYF. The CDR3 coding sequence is TGTGCCAGCAGTCCGCCTCGGGACAGACCTCATGGAACCTACGAGCAGTACTTC.

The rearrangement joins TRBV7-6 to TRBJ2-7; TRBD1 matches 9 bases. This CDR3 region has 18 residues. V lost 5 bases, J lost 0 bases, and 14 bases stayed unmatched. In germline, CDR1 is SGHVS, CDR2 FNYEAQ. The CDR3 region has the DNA TGTGCCAGCAGCCCTGGGACAGGGTCTAAACCCATCTCCTACGAGCAGTACTTC. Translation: CASSPGTGSKPISYEQYF.

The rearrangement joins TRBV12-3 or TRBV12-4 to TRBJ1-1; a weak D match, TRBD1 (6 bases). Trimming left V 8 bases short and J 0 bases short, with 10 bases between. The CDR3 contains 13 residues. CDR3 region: CASCGGMNTEAFF. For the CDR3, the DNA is TGTGCCAGCTGCGGGGGCATGAACACTGAAGCTTTCTTT.

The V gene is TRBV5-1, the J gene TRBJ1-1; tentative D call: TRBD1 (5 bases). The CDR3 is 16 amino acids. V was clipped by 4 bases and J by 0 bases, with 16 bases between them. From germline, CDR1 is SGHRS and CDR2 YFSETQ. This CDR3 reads CASSGGTGSMNTEAFF. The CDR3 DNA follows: TGCGCCAGCAGCGGAGGGACGGGAAGCATGAACACTGAAGCTTTCTTT.

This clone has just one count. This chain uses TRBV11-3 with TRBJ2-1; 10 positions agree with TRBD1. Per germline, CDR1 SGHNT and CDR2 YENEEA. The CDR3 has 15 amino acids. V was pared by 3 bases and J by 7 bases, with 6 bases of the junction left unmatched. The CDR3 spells CASSFRQGAENEQFF. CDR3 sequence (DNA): TGTGCCAGCAGCTTTCGACAGGGGGCTGAGAATGAGCAGTTCTTC.